This T cell receptor (beta chain) stems from a study of T cells in Graves' hyperthyroidism and ophthalmopathy. It was considered stable Graves' hyperthyroidism when ophthalmopathy did not progress within 18 months. Germline V gene data show CDR1 as PRHDT and CDR2 as FYEKMQ (reference sequence). V gave up 1 base and J gave up 7 bases; unmatched junction bases: 2. The CDR3 has 13 amino acids. Amplified TCR beta CDR3 regions came from RNA transcripts. The TCR CDR3 first-round RT-PCR relied on the HTBI primer set. One entry per CDR3 protein, called by TCRdb with MiXCR from the multiplex PCR reads. This table holds under 700,000 distinct CDR3 sequences, around 17% found once. This clonotype was picked up many times.

The rearrangement links TRBV13 to TRBJ2-7; 9 bases map to TRBD2. This receptor was taken from a woman younger than 30 with Graves' hyperthyroidism. What was sequenced was blood. In nucleotides, the CDR3 is TGTGCCAGCAGCTTAGTAGCGGGAGATGAGCAGTACTTC. It translates to CASSLVAGDEQYF.